The rows below give T cell receptor beta chains drawn from one sample of a study of blood T cell repertoires in COVID-19. The repertoire was sequenced with immunoSEQ multiplex PCR; TCRdb's copy has only in-frame clones and lacks some. The sample yields some 150,000 clones, around four fifths seen once. The sample taken for sequencing was peripheral blood. All receptors come from a man aged 35 to 55 who had recovered from COVID-19. Both conserved end residues are part of each CDR3. A D gene is named only where the DNA matches it firmly. Clone size appears in some rows only: once, few, many, or a class for an expanded clone.

d_gene | j_gene | v_gene | abundance | CDR3aa | CDR3nt
TRBD1 | TRBJ1-2 | TRBV19 | . | CASTPETGEYGYTF | TGTGCCAGTACCCCCGAGACAGGGGAATATGGCTACACCTTC
. | TRBJ2-3 | TRBV4-3 | many | CASSEKQGWDTQYF | TGCGCCAGCAGCGAAAAGCAGGGCTGGGATACGCAGTATTTT
TRBD1 | TRBJ2-5 | TRBV18 | . | CASSPQDRLRMGQETQYF | TGTGCCAGCTCACCACAGGACAGGCTCCGGATGGGTCAGGAGACCCAGTACTTC
. | TRBJ2-7 | TRBV10-3 | . | CAISEPGLSSYEQYF | TGTGCCATCAGTGAGCCAGGGCTATCGTCCTACGAGCAGTACTTC
. | TRBJ1-5 | TRBV5-8 | . | CAGGMFNNQPQHF | TGTGCCGGAGGGATGTTCAACAATCAGCCCCAGCATTTT
TRBD2 | TRBJ2-7 | TRBV19 | . | CASSDRGGSYEQYF | TGTGCCAGTAGTGACCGGGGGGGTTCCTACGAGCAGTACTTC
. | TRBJ1-5 | TRBV3-1/TRBV3-2 | . | CASNMGPFSNQPQHF | TGTGCCAGCAATATGGGCCCATTTAGCAATCAGCCCCAGCATTTT
TRBD2 | TRBJ2-7 | TRBV6-5 | . | CASTGLAGTYEQYF | TGTGCCAGCACCGGACTAGCGGGGACCTACGAGCAGTACTTC
TRBD2 | TRBJ2-5 | TRBV27 | . | CASSSGGAGGRGTQYF | TGTGCCAGCAGCTCGGGAGGAGCGGGAGGCCGGGGGACCCAGTACTTC
TRBD2 | TRBJ2-1 | TRBV19 | . | CASSSGGPSGEQFF | TGTGCCAGTAGTTCGGGGGGGCCGTCCGGTGAGCAGTTCTTC
. | TRBJ1-1 | TRBV27 | . | CASSLGDPDGAFF | TGTGCCAGCAGCCTAGGAGACCCGGATGGGGCTTTCTTT
. | TRBJ2-1 | TRBV4-3 | . | CASSQEWQGARGNEQFF | TGCGCCAGCAGCCAAGAATGGCAGGGTGCCAGGGGCAATGAGCAGTTCTTC
. | TRBJ1-2 | TRBV5-4 | . | CASSLGGNYGYTF | TGTGCCAGCAGCTTGGGCGGTAACTATGGCTACACCTTC
TRBD1 | TRBJ2-2 | TRBV19 | . | CASSTGTANTGELFF | TGTGCCAGTAGCACCGGGACAGCGAACACCGGGGAGCTGTTTTTT
. | TRBJ1-4 | TRBV5-1 | . | CASSLEAGDEKLFF | TGCGCCAGCAGCTTGGAGGCAGGGGATGAAAAACTGTTTTTT
. | TRBJ1-2 | TRBV6-5 | . | CASTLRGSVGYTF | TGTGCCAGCACTCTCCGGGGTTCGGTTGGCTACACCTTC
TRBD2 | TRBJ2-2 | TRBV19 | . | CASSMGGIGELFF | TGTGCCAGTAGTATGGGAGGGATCGGGGAGCTGTTTTTT
TRBD2 | TRBJ2-3 | TRBV29-1 | . | CSVEDGLAEFTDTQYF | TGCAGCGTTGAAGATGGGCTAGCGGAATTCACAGATACGCAGTATTTT
. | TRBJ1-2 | TRBV4-1 | . | CASRGNAGRRLGYTF | TGCGCCAGCAGGGGCAATGCGGGCCGACGTTTAGGCTACACCTTC
TRBD1 | TRBJ2-7 | TRBV10-3 | . | CAISFGTGAYEQYF | TGTGCCATCAGTTTCGGGACAGGGGCGTACGAGCAGTACTTC
. | TRBJ1-1 | TRBV6-2/TRBV6-3 | . | CASSFKLRGNTEAFF | TGTGCCAGCAGTTTTAAGCTCCGAGGGAACACTGAAGCTTTCTTT
. | TRBJ2-1 | TRBV4-3 | . | CASSQAGRTWNEQFF | TGCGCCAGCAGCCAGGCAGGGCGGACGTGGAATGAGCAGTTCTTC
. | TRBJ2-7 | TRBV28 | . | CASIGAGKSYEQYF | TGTGCCAGCATTGGCGCAGGGAAGTCCTACGAGCAGTACTTC
. | TRBJ2-7 | TRBV6-5 | . | CASRLTEGAYEQYF | TGTGCCAGCAGACTAACTGAAGGGGCCTACGAGCAGTACTTC
. | TRBJ2-1 | TRBV29-1 | . | CSVVMLKGGNEQFF | TGCAGCGTTGTGATGTTGAAGGGAGGTAATGAGCAGTTCTTC
. | TRBJ2-5 | TRBV5-1 | . | CASSLGGQETQYF | TGCGCCAGCAGCCTCGGGGGACAAGAGACCCAGTACTTC
. | TRBJ1-6 | TRBV9 | . | CASSAVGASNSPLHF | TGTGCCAGCAGCGCCGTGGGGGCCAGTAATTCACCCCTCCACTTT
. | TRBJ2-5 | TRBV6-1 | once | CASSESLTGGQETQYF | TGTGCCAGCAGTGAGTCGCTAACCGGGGGTCAAGAGACCCAGTACTTC
TRBD1 | TRBJ2-7 | TRBV19 | once | CASSRTRTGNSYEQYF | TGTGCCAGTAGCCGAACCCGGACAGGGAACTCCTACGAGCAGTACTTC